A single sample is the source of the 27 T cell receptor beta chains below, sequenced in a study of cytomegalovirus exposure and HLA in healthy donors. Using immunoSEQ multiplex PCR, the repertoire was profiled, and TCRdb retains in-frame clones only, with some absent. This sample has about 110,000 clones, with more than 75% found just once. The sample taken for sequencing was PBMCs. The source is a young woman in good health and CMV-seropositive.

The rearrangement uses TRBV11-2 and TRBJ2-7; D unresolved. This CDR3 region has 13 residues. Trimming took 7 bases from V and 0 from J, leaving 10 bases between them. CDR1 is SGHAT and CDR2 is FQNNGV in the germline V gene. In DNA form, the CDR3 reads TGTGCCAGCACCCGTAGGAGCTCCTACGAGCAGTACTTC. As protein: CASTRRSSYEQYF.

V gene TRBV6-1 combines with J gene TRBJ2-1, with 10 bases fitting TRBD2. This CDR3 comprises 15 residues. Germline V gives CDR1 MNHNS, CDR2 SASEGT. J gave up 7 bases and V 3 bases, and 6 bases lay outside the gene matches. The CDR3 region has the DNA TGTGCCAGCAGTGAGACTAGCGGGCTTCCGAATGAGCAGTTCTTC. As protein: CASSETSGLPNEQFF.

CDR3 sequence (DNA): TGTGCCAGCAGCGAGGGGGAAGGGGCGGCAGATACGCAGTATTTT. Protein product: CASSEGEGAADTQYF. V and J are TRBV13 and TRBJ2-3, with D tentatively TRBD1 (6 bases). The CDR3 loop spans 15 amino acids. V was shortened by 5 bases and J by 4 bases, with 16 bases between the two germline ends. The germline V gene has CDR1 PRHDT and CDR2 FYEKMQ (reference sequence).

In nucleotides, the CDR3 is TGTGCCAGCAGCGCCCGATTAGCGGGAACCTACAATGAGCAGTTCTTC. Its translation is CASSARLAGTYNEQFF. The chain is built from TRBV9 and TRBJ2-1, with 8 nucleotides matching TRBD2. V was pared by 3 bases and J by 2 bases, with 7 bases of the junction left unmatched. The CDR3 has 16 amino acids. In germline, CDR1 is SGDLS, CDR2 YYNGEE.

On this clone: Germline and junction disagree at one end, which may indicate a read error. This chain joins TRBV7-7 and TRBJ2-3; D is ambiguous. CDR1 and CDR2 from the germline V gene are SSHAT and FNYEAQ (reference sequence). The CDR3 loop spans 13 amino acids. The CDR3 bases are TGTGCTAGCAGTAATGAACGCGGTGGTACGCAGTATTTT. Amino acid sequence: CASSNERGGTQYF.

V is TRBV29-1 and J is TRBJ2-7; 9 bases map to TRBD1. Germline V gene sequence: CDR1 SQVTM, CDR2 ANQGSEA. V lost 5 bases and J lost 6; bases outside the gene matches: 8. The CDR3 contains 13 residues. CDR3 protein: CSVFGQGSGEQYF. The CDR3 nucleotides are TGCAGCGTTTTTGGACAGGGGTCTGGCGAGCAGTACTTC.

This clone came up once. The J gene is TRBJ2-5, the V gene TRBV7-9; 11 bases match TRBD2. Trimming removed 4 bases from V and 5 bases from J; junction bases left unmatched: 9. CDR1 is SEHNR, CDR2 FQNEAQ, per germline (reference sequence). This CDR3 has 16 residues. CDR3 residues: CASSSQVASGRETQYF. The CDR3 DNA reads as TGTGCCAGCAGCTCCCAGGTGGCTAGCGGGAGGGAGACCCAGTACTTC. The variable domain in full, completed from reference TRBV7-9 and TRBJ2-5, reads DTGVSQNPRHKITKRGQNVTFRCDPISEHNRLYWYRQTLGQGPEFLTYFQNEAQLEKSRLLSDRFSAERPKGSFSTLEIQRTEQGDSAMYLCASSSQVASGRETQYFGPGTRLLVL.

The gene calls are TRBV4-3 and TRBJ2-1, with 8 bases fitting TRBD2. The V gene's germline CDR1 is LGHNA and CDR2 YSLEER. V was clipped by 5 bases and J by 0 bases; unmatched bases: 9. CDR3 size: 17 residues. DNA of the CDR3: TGCGCCAGCAGCGCCCTACTAGCGGTCAGCTCCTACAATGAGCAGTTCTTC. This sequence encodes CASSALLAVSSYNEQFF.

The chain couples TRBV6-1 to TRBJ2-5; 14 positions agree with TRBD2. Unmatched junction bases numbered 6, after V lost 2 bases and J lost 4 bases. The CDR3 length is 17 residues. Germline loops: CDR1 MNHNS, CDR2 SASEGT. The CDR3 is CASSESLTSGGGETQYF. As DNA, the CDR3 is TGTGCCAGCAGTGAATCTTTGACTAGCGGGGGGGGAGAGACCCAGTACTTC.

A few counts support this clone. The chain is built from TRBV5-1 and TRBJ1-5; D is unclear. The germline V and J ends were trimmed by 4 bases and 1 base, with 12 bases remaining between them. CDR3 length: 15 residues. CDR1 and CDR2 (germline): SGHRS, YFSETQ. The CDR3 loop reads CASSPLGMSNQPQHF. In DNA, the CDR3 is TGCGCCAGCAGCCCACTCGGTATGAGCAATCAGCCCCAGCATTTT.

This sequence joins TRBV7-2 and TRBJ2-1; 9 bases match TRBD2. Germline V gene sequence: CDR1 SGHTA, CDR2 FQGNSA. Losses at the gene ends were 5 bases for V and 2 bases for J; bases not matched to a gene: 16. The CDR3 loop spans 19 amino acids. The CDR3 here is CASSPKRRLAGVAYNEQFF. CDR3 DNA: TGTGCCAGCAGCCCAAAGAGGAGGTTAGCGGGAGTGGCCTACAATGAGCAGTTCTTC.

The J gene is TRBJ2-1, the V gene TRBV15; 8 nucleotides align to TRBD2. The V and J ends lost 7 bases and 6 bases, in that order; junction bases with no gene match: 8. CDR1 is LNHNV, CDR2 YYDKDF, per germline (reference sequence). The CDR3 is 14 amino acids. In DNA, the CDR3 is TGTGCCACCAAGACAGGCGGGGGGAGCAATGAGCAGTTCTTC. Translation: CATKTGGGSNEQFF.

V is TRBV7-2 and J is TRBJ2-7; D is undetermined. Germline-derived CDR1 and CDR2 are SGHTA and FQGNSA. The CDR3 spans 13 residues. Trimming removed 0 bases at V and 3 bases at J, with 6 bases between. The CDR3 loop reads CASSLARYYEQYF. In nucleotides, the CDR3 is TGTGCCAGCAGCTTAGCCCGTTACTACGAGCAGTACTTC.

This CDR3 is CASSRGTGAQNSPLHF. DNA of the CDR3: TGTGCCAGCAGCCGAGGGACAGGGGCACAAAATTCACCCCTCCACTTT. J is TRBJ1-6 and V is TRBV6-6; 10 bases align to TRBD1. This CDR3 region has 16 residues. Per germline, CDR1 MNHNY and CDR2 SVGAGI (reference sequence). The J segment lost 7 bases and the V segment lost 6 bases, leaving 9 bases of the junction unmatched.

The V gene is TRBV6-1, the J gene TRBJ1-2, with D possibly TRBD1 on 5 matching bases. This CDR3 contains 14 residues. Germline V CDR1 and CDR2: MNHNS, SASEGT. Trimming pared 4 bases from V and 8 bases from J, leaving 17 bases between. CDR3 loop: CASSGNRILRGYTF. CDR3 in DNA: TGTGCCAGCAGTGGAAACAGGATATTACGCGGCTACACCTTC.

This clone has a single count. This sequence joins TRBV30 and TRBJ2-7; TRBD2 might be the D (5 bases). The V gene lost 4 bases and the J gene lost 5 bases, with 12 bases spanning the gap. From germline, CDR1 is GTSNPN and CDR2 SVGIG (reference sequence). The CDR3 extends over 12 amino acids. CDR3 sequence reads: CAWTSGNHEQYF. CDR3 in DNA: TGTGCCTGGACCTCGGGGAACCACGAGCAGTACTTC.

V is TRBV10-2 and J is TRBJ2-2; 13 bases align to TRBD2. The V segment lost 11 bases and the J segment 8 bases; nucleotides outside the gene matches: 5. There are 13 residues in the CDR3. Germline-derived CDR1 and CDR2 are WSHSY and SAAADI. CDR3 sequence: CACRLAGGGELFF. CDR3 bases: TGCGCCTGCCGACTAGCGGGAGGAGGGGAGCTGTTTTTT.

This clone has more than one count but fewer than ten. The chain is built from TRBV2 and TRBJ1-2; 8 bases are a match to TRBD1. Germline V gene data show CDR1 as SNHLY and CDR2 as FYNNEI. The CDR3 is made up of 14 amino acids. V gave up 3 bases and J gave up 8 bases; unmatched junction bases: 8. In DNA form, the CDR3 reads TGTGCCAGCAGTGAGTCGGATGGACAGGGCGGCTACACCTTC. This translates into CASSESDGQGGYTF.

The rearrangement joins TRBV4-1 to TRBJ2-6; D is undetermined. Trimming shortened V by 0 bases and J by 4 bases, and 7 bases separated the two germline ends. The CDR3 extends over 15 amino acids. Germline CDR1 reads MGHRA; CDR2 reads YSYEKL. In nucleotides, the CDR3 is TGCGCCAGCAGCCAAGATCGAAGCGGGGCCAACGTCCTGACTTTC. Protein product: CASSQDRSGANVLTF.

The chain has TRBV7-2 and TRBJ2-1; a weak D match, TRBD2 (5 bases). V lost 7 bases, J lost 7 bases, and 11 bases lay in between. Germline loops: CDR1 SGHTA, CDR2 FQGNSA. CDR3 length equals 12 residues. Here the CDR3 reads CASNFGVNEQFF. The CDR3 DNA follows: TGTGCCAGCAACTTCGGGGTGAATGAGCAGTTCTTC.

Here the CDR3 DNA reads TGTGCCAGCAGCCCCAGGGTCCACGGCTACACCTTC. Its translation is CASSPRVHGYTF. The chain links TRBV7-2 to TRBJ1-2; tentatively, D is TRBD1 (5 bases). Trimming shortened V by 5 bases and J by 8 bases, and 12 bases separated the two germline ends. Germline lookup yields CDR1 SGHTA and CDR2 FQGNSA. The CDR3 has 12 amino acids.

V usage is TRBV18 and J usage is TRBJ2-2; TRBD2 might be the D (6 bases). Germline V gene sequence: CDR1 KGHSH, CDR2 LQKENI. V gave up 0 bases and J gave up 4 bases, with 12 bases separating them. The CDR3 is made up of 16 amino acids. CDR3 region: CASSPPAGSFTGELFF. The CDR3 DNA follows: TGTGCCAGCTCACCACCGGCGGGGAGCTTCACCGGGGAGCTGTTTTTT.

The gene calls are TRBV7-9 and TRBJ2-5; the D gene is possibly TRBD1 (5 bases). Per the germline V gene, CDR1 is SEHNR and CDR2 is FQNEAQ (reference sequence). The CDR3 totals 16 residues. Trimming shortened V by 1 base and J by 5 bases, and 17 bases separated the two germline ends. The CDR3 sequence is CASSLGLQGSMETQYF. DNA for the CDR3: TGTGCCAGCAGCTTAGGTCTCCAGGGTAGTATGGAGACCCAGTACTTC.

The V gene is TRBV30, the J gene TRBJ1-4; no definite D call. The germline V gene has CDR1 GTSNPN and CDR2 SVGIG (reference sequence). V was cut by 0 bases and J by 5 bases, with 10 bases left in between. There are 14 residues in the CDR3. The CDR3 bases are TGTGCCTGGAGTGTTGGAGGCCAGAATGAAAAACTGTTTTTT. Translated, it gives CAWSVGGQNEKLFF.

CDR3 bases: TGCGCCAGCAGCTTGGCCGTTGGCCAGGCCGGTAGTGGCTACACCTTC. Translation: CASSLAVGQAGSGYTF. V usage is TRBV5-1 and J usage is TRBJ1-2; D unclear. The CDR3 is 16 amino acids. Germline lookup yields CDR1 SGHRS and CDR2 YFSETQ. Trimming stripped 0 bases from V and 7 bases from J, with 19 bases between.

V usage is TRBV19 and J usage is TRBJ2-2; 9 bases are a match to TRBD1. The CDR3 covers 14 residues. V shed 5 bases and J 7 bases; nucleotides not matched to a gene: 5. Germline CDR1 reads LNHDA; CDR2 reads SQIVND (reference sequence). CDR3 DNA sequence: TGTGCCAGTAGTCCGGGGACAGGGTTCGGGGAGCTGTTTTTT. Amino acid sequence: CASSPGTGFGELFF.

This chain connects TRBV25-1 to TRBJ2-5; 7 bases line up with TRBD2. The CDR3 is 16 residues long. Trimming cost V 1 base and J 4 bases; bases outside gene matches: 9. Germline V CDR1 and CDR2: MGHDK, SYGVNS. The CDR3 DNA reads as TGTGCCAGCAGTGAATGGGGGAGGGCCGCTCGAGAGACCCAGTACTTC. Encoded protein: CASSEWGRAARETQYF.